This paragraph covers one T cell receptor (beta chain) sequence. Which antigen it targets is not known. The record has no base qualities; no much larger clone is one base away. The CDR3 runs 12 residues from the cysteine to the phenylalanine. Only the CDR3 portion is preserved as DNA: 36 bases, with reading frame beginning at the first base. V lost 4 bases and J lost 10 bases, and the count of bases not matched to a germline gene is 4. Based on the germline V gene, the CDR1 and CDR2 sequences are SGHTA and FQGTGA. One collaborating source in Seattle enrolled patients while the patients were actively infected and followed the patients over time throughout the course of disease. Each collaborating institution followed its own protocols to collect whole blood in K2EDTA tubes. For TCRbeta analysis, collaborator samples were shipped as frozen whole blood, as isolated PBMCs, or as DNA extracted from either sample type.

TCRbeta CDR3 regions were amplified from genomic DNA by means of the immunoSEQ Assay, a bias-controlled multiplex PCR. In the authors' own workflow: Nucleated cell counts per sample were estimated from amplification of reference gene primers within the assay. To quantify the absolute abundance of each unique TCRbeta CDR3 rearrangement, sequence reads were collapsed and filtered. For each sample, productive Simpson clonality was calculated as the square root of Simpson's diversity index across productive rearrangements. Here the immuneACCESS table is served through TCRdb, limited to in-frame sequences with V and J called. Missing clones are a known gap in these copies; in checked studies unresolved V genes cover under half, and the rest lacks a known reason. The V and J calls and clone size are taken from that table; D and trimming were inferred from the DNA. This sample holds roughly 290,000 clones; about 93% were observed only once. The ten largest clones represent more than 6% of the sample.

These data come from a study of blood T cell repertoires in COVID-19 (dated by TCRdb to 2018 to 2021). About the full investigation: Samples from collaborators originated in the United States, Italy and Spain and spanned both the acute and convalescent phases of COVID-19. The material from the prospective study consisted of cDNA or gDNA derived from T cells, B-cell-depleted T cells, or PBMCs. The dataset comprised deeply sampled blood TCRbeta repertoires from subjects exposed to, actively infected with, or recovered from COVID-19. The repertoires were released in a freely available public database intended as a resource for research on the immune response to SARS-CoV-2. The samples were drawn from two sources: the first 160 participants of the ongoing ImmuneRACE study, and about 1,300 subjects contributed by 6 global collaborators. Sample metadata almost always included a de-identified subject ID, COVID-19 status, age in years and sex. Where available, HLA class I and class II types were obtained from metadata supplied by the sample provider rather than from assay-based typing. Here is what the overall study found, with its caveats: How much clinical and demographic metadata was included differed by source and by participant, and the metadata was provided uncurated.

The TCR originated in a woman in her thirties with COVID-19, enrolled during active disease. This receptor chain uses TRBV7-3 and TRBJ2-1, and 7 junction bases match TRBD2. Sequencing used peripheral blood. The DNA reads TGTGCCAGCAGCTCCAGCGGGGTGGAGCAGTTCTTC. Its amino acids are CASSSSGVEQFF.